This TCR beta chain was sequenced in a study of high-grade serous ovarian cancer treatment subgroups. Broader study findings: TCR clonal relatedness correlated positively with neoantigen level. Tumors within one patient showed repertoire similarity of roughly 0.11 to 0.79.

Tumor samples were taken before definitive surgery or chemotherapy. Some clones are missing from TCRdb's copy, which holds only in-frame ones; the method was immunoSEQ multiplex PCR. This table has 30,000 to 40,000 clones, approximately 81% appearing once. CDR1 and CDR2 from the germline V gene are LGHNA and YSLEER. J gave up 0 bases and V 2 bases, and 3 bases lay outside the gene matches. This CDR3 is 15 amino acids long. As regards this clone: What it recognizes is unknown.

The material sequenced was tumor tissue. V gene TRBV4-3 combines with J gene TRBJ2-7; TRBD2 aligns across 8 bases. The clonotype was recovered from a human donor with high-grade serous ovarian cancer. The CDR3 DNA reads TGCGCCAGCAGCCAAAGCGGGGGTAGCTCCTACGAGCAGTACTTC. It translates to CASSQSGGSSYEQYF.